These 19 T cell receptor beta chains originate from one sample sequenced in a study of blood T cells in healthy people across ages. Primed by a sample-barcoded 5' primer and a J-beta primer mix, a second PCR proceeded for about 7 to 11 cycles. One entry per CDR3 protein, called by TCRdb with MiXCR from the 5' RACE reads. This sample has a few hundred thousand distinct CDR3 sequences, with about 29% found just once. These data also featured in a second study, about T cells of mothers and their children.

Sequenced input: blood. The receptors shown here come from a boy between 2 and 15 years old in good health.

The table lists this clonotype with a few counts. V usage is TRBV12-3 or TRBV12-4 and J usage is TRBJ2-3; TRBD2 matches at 11 bases. The CDR3 has 15 residues. The junction had 4 bases not matched to a gene; V was cut back by 4 bases and J by 4 bases. CDR3 DNA sequence: TGTGCCAGCAGTTCGGGACTAGCGGAGTCAGATACGCAGTATTTT. It codes for CASSSGLAESDTQYF.

The chain links TRBV7-9 to TRBJ1-2, with D maybe TRBD1 (5 bases). Germline V lookup: CDR1 SEHNR, CDR2 FQNEAQ (reference sequence). Trimming removed 3 bases at V and 0 bases at J, with 14 bases between. This CDR3 spans 16 amino acids. The CDR3: CASSLGPVGTNYGYTF. For the CDR3, the DNA is TGTGCCAGCAGCTTGGGGCCCGTAGGAACTAACTATGGCTACACCTTC.

This clonotype was seen a handful of times. The chain joins TRBV4-1 to TRBJ2-3; 7 positions match TRBD2. Germline CDR1 and CDR2: MGHRA and YSYEKL. There are 18 residues in the CDR3. V shed 1 base, J shed 6 bases, and the junction held 16 bases outside the gene matches. The CDR3: CASSQGPPRSGVTDTQYF. The CDR3 DNA reads as TGCGCCAGCAGCCAAGGCCCCCCTCGGAGCGGGGTAACGGATACGCAGTATTTT.

The rearrangement joins TRBV25-1 to TRBJ1-1; D is perhaps TRBD1 (5 bases). CDR1 and CDR2 (germline): MGHDK, SYGVNS. The CDR3 covers 14 residues. V lost 0 bases and J lost 4, with 9 bases in between. The CDR3 loop is CASSEYRGSTEAFF. In nucleotides, the CDR3 is TGTGCCAGCAGTGAATATCGGGGGAGCACTGAAGCTTTCTTT.

The V call is TRBV29-1, the J call TRBJ2-1; D may match TRBD1 or TRBD2 (6 bases each). In germline, CDR1 is SQVTM, CDR2 ANQGSEA. This CDR3 spans 14 amino acids. Trimming removed 6 bases at V and 9 bases at J, with 21 bases between. CDR3 amino acids: CSVGQFTSRSEQFF. The CDR3 DNA reads TGCAGCGTCGGACAGTTTACTAGCAGAAGTGAGCAGTTCTTC.

There are a few counts of this clonotype. CDR3: CASSPGLAGFQETQYF. The CDR3 region has the DNA TGTGCCAGCAGCCCGGGACTAGCGGGGTTCCAAGAGACCCAGTACTTC. This chain connects TRBV12-3 or TRBV12-4 to TRBJ2-5, with 13 bases lining up with TRBD2. The CDR3 totals 16 residues. V was clipped by 6 bases and J by 1 base; unmatched bases: 5.

The V call is TRBV2, the J call TRBJ2-5; 8 positions match TRBD2. The end of the DNA fits TRBJ2-7 better, so the J call may be wrong. Germline V CDR1 and CDR2: SNHLY, FYNNEI. This CDR3 comprises 15 residues. The CDR3, as DNA: TGTGCCAGCAGGGAGCGACTAGCGATAGCCTACGAGCAGTACTTC. Its protein is CASRERLAIAYEQYF.

The V call is TRBV7-7, the J call TRBJ2-5, with D perhaps being TRBD1 or TRBD2 (6 bases each). The J call is uncertain, as TRBJ2-7 better fits the DNA end. Germline V gene sequence: CDR1 SSHAT, CDR2 FNYEAQ (reference sequence). The CDR3 is 13 amino acids. CDR3 region: CASSLATGAEQYF. The CDR3 coding sequence is TGTGCCAGCAGCTTAGCGACGGGGGCCGAGCAGTACTTC.

The J gene is TRBJ2-1, the V gene TRBV5-6, with D perhaps matching TRBD2 (7 bases). Germline V CDR1 and CDR2: SGHDT, YYEEEE. V lost 3 bases and J 7 bases, leaving 23 bases between the germline ends. This CDR3 contains 17 residues. CDR3 region: CASSSPWGGRGKNEQFF. The CDR3 DNA reads as TGTGCCAGCAGCTCCCCCTGGGGGGGGCGCGGGAAGAATGAGCAGTTCTTC.

About this clonotype itself: One end of the junction varies from germline; a read error may be responsible. The V and J genes are TRBV12-3 or TRBV12-4 and TRBJ2-3, with 9 bases that match TRBD2. The CDR3 spans 15 residues. The CDR3 protein is CASSASGVGTDAQYF. CDR3 nucleotides: TGTGCCAGCAGCGCTAGCGGGGTGGGCACAGATGCGCAGTATTTT.

This clonotype was seen a few times. This chain connects TRBV12-3 or TRBV12-4 to TRBJ2-1; possible D gene TRBD2, 7 bases. Deletions cut 5 bases from V and 4 bases from J, with 18 bases between. This CDR3 spans 16 amino acids. CDR3 residues: CASSASPGGKYNEQFF. The CDR3 nucleotides are TGTGCCAGCAGTGCTTCACCGGGGGGCAAATACAATGAGCAGTTCTTC.

The genes are TRBV5-5 and TRBJ1-1, with D uncertain. The CDR3 is made up of 16 amino acids. Germline assignment: CDR1 SGHKS and CDR2 YYEKEE (reference sequence). Trimming cost V 0 bases and J 0 bases, with 12 bases left between them. The DNA for the CDR3 is TGTGCCAGCAGCTTGGCGGCGTCGATCTTGAACACTGAAGCTTTCTTT. It specifies CASSLAASILNTEAFF.

The rearrangement links TRBV9 to TRBJ2-3, with a tentative D call TRBD2 (6 bases). This CDR3 has 14 residues. Germline V lookup: CDR1 SGDLS, CDR2 YYNGEE. V was trimmed by 4 bases and J by 6 bases, leaving 15 bases between them. The DNA of the CDR3 is TGTGCCAGCAGCACGGGACTTATTATGGATACGCAGTATTTT. Amino acids: CASSTGLIMDTQYF. Full variable domain (remainder filled in from reference TRBV9 and TRBJ2-3): DSGVTQTPKHLITATGQRVTLRCSPRSGDLSVYWYQQSLDQGLQFLIQYYNGEERAKGNILERFSAQQFPDLHSELNLSSLELGDSALYFCASSTGLIMDTQYFGPGTRLTVL.

To note about this clonotype: One end of the junction varies from germline; a read error may be responsible. V is TRBV12-3 or TRBV12-4 and J is TRBJ1-1; no reliable D call. This CDR3 comprises 14 residues. CDR3 DNA sequence: TGTGCCAGCCGTCCGGTTGGCATGAACACTGAAGCTTCCTTT. Amino acid sequence: CASRPVGMNTEASF.

The chain links TRBV5-1 to TRBJ2-3; 12 nucleotides align to TRBD2. CDR3 length: 15 residues. Germline CDR1 and CDR2: SGHRS and YFSETQ. V trimming: 3 bases; J trimming: 6 bases; junction bases outside the gene matches: 5. The CDR3 sequence: CASSSGLAGNDTQYF. In nucleotides, the CDR3 is TGCGCCAGCAGCTCTGGACTAGCGGGGAATGATACGCAGTATTTT.

V is TRBV18 and J is TRBJ2-5; a weak D match, TRBD1 (5 bases). The length of the CDR3 is 16 residues. CDR1 is KGHSH, CDR2 LQKENI, per germline. V shed 2 bases and J shed 5 bases, with 18 bases lying between them. The DNA of the CDR3 is TGTGCCAGCTCACCATTCGAGGACATCGATCGGGAGACCCAGTACTTC. Its translation: CASSPFEDIDRETQYF. Using reference TRBV18 and TRBJ2-5 for the parts outside the CDR3, the full variable domain is NAGVMQNPRHLVRRRGQEARLRCSPMKGHSHVYWYRQLPEEGLKFMVYLQKENIIDESGMPKERFSAEFPKEGPSILRIQQVVRGDSAAYFCASSPFEDIDRETQYFGPGTRLLVL.

This chain joins TRBV7-9 and TRBJ1-2, with TRBD1 matching 8 bases. In germline, CDR1 is SEHNR, CDR2 FQNEAQ (reference sequence). The CDR3 totals 16 residues. J lost 2 bases, V lost 5 bases, and 10 bases had no gene match. CDR3 bases: TGTGCCAGCAGCGGCCTGGGACAGGAGACGAACTATGGCTACACCTTC. It translates to CASSGLGQETNYGYTF. Looking up the rest from reference TRBV7-9 and TRBJ1-2 gives the full variable domain: DTGVSQNPRHKITKRGQNVTFRCDPISEHNRLYWYRQTLGQGPEFLTYFQNEAQLEKSRLLSDRFSAERPKGSFSTLEIQRTEQGDSAMYLCASSGLGQETNYGYTFGSGTRLTVV.

This chain uses TRBV9 with TRBJ2-4; 7 nucleotides line up with TRBD2. This CDR3 has 15 residues. CDR1 is SGDLS and CDR2 is YYNGEE in the germline V gene. J lost 7 bases, V lost 0 bases, and 7 bases had no gene match. The CDR3: CASSVEGNGGNIQYF. The CDR3 nucleotides read TGTGCCAGCAGCGTAGAGGGTAACGGGGGGAACATTCAGTACTTC.

The rearrangement joins TRBV21-1 to TRBJ1-2; TRBD1 is the table's D call, not checked against the DNA. TRBV21-1 is a pseudogene segment. There are 15 residues in the CDR3. CDR3 sequence reads: CASSFHRGKNYGYTF. The CDR3 bases are TGTGCCAGCAGCTTCCACAGGGGGAAGAACTATGGCTACACCTTC.